These 20 T cell receptor beta chains share one sample of origin, sequenced in a study of regulatory and conventional T cells in RAG deficiency. Genomic DNA came from blood conventional CD4+ T cells gated CD25-low CD127-high. Repertoires were generated with immunoSEQ multiplex PCR, while TCRdb's copy carries only in-frame clones and drops some. The profile covers fewer than 30,000 clones, with 90% to 95% appearing a single time and 0.15% to 0.2% taken by the ten largest. This sample also appeared in a second study, on regulatory T cells. Per that paper: Primers: 52 TRBV forward and 13 TRBJ reverse.

Sequences were obtained from CD25- CD4+ T cells sorted from blood. The receptors were sampled from a human donor in good health.

The gene calls are TRBV2 and TRBJ2-3; 11 bases align to TRBD2. Germline CDR1 SNHLY, CDR2 FYNNEI. V lost 3 bases and J lost 4; bases outside the gene matches: 9. This CDR3 comprises 17 residues. The DNA of the CDR3 is TGTGCCAGCAGTGAGTTTCCCATAGCGGGGGGGGCAGATACGCAGTATTTT. Amino acid sequence: CASSEFPIAGGADTQYF. The full variable domain, with the rest looked up from reference TRBV2 and TRBJ2-3, is EPEVTQTPSHQVTQMGQEVILRCVPISNHLYFYWYRQILGQKVEFLVSFYNNEISEKSEIFDDQFSVERPDGSNFTLKIRSTKLEDSAMYFCASSEFPIAGGADTQYFGPGTRLTVL.

A single count supports this clone. The rearrangement links TRBV29-1 to TRBJ2-5, with D tentatively TRBD1 (7 bases). CDR1 SQVTM and CDR2 ANQGSEA come from the germline V gene. V was clipped by 4 bases and J by 9 bases, with 18 bases between them. The CDR3 contains 13 residues. CDR3 in DNA: TGCAGCGTTGTGTTGGAGTCCAGGGGGGCCCAGTACTTC. Amino acid sequence: CSVVLESRGAQYF. Based on the CDR3 plus reference TRBV29-1 and TRBJ2-5, the full variable domain is SAVISQKPSRDICQRGTSLTIQCQVDSQVTMMFWYRQQPGQSLTLIATANQGSEATYESGFVIDKFPISRPNLTFSTLTVSNMSPEDSSIYLCSVVLESRGAQYFGPGTRLLVL.

The CDR3 here is CASSESWGGLEQYF. The DNA of the CDR3 is TGTGCCAGCAGTGAATCGTGGGGGGGCCTCGAGCAGTACTTC. This chain uses TRBV6-1 with TRBJ2-7, with D possibly being TRBD2 (7 bases). Germline-derived CDR1 and CDR2 are MNHNS and SASEGT. Trimming removed 2 bases from V and 6 bases from J, with 14 bases in between. This CDR3 is 14 amino acids long.

The rearrangement joins TRBV5-8 to TRBJ2-7, with 8 nucleotides matching TRBD1. The junction had 5 bases not matched to a gene; V was cut back by 1 base and J by 2 bases. The CDR3 is made up of 15 amino acids. Germline V gives CDR1 SGHTS, CDR2 YDEGEE. CDR3 in amino acids: CASSLRDRPTYEQYF. CDR3 coding DNA: TGTGCCAGCAGCTTGAGGGACAGGCCCACCTACGAGCAGTACTTC.

The chain uses TRBV15 and TRBJ2-5; 8 positions match TRBD1. V shed 1 base, J shed 2 bases, and the junction held 6 bases outside the gene matches. The CDR3 runs to 16 residues. Germline CDR1 LNHNV, CDR2 YYDKDF (reference sequence). CDR3 in amino acids: CATSRGTGGIQETQYF. CDR3 nucleotides: TGTGCCACCAGCAGAGGTACAGGGGGAATACAAGAGACCCAGTACTTC.

On this clone: A read error may account for a junction end that differs from germline. The chain combines TRBV5-1 with TRBJ2-1; 7 positions match TRBD1. CDR1 is SGHRS, CDR2 YFSETQ, per germline. The CDR3 contains 16 residues. CDR3 in DNA: TGCGCCAGCAGCTTGGGGACAGGTTGGGCGTACAACGAGCAGTTCTTC. Translation gives CASSLGTGWAYNEQFF. Combining the CDR3 with reference TRBV5-1 and TRBJ2-1 gives the whole variable domain KAGVTQTPRYLIKTRGQQVTLSCSPISGHRSVSWYQQTPGQGLQFLFEYFSETQRNKGNFPGRFSGRQFSNSRSEMNVSTLELGDSALYLCASSLGTGWAYNEQFFGPGTRLTVL.

The chain recombines TRBV10-2 with TRBJ2-2; no clear D gene. Trimming cost V 0 bases and J 7 bases, with 12 bases left between them. Germline CDR1 reads WSHSY; CDR2 reads SAAADI. CDR3 length equals 15 residues. DNA for the CDR3: TGCGCCAGCAGTGAGTCGATGGCCCCCGTCGGGGAGCTGTTTTTT. This sequence encodes CASSESMAPVGELFF.

V gene TRBV18 combines with J gene TRBJ2-7; the match to TRBD1 covers 9 bases. The CDR3 contains 14 residues. Germline V lookup: CDR1 KGHSH, CDR2 LQKENI. Germline trimming cut 4 bases from V and 5 bases from J; bases unmatched to any gene: 6. CDR3: CASSLNRGRDEQYF. Here the CDR3 DNA reads TGTGCCAGCTCACTGAACAGGGGGCGGGACGAGCAGTACTTC.

V and J are TRBV10-3 and TRBJ2-3; possibly TRBD2 for D (7 bases). V was clipped by 5 bases and J by 2 bases, with 14 bases between them. CDR3 length: 15 residues. Germline values: CDR1 ENHRY, CDR2 SYGVKD. This CDR3 is CAISPAGADTDTQYF. The CDR3 region has the DNA TGTGCCATCAGTCCCGCGGGGGCCGACACAGATACGCAGTATTTT.

J is TRBJ1-4 and V is TRBV6-6; TRBD1 aligns across 8 bases. V trimming: 4 bases; J trimming: 13 bases; junction bases outside the gene matches: 14. Germline CDR1 MNHNY, CDR2 SVGAGI (reference sequence). CDR3 length: 15 amino acids. CDR3 in amino acids: CASSWGQVGGEGLFF. The CDR3 DNA reads as TGTGCCAGCAGTTGGGGACAGGTAGGAGGCGAGGGACTGTTTTTT.

This chain joins TRBV7-2 and TRBJ2-7; TRBD2 is a possible D gene (7 bases). The CDR3 loop spans 15 amino acids. CDR1 SGHTA and CDR2 FQGNSA come from the germline V gene. V was clipped by 0 bases and J by 4 bases, with 13 bases between them. The CDR3 is CASSLAWGGGYEQYF. For the CDR3, the DNA is TGTGCCAGCAGCTTAGCGTGGGGAGGGGGATACGAGCAGTACTTC.

This rearrangement joins TRBV7-2 to TRBJ1-2; unclear D gene. This CDR3 has 14 amino acids. Deletions cut 5 bases from V and 8 bases from J, with 18 bases between. Per germline, CDR1 SGHTA and CDR2 FQGNSA. The CDR3 bases are TGTGCCAGCAGCGACCGGGGAGAGTGGGTCGGCTACACCTTC. Its translation is CASSDRGEWVGYTF.

This chain joins TRBV5-8 and TRBJ2-3, with 13 bases lining up with TRBD2. V gave up 1 base and J gave up 5 bases; unmatched junction bases: 4. From germline, CDR1 is SGHTS and CDR2 YDEGEE. This CDR3 contains 16 residues. The CDR3 coding sequence is TGTGCCAGCAGCTTGCCCCGACTAGCGGGGGGAGATACGCAGTATTTT. Its protein product is CASSLPRLAGGDTQYF.

This chain uses TRBV13 with TRBJ2-3; 16 nucleotides line up with TRBD2. Per germline, CDR1 PRHDT and CDR2 FYEKMQ (reference sequence). This CDR3 has 17 amino acids. Unmatched junction bases numbered 2, after V lost 4 bases and J lost 1 base. CDR3 in DNA: TGTGCCAGCAGCTCCGGGACTAGCGGGGGGGGCACAGATACGCAGTATTTT. As protein: CASSSGTSGGGTDTQYF.

The chain links TRBV6-1 to TRBJ2-3; D gene unclear. V lost 2 bases and J lost 1, with 13 bases in between. There are 16 residues in the CDR3. Germline V CDR1 and CDR2: MNHNS, SASEGT. CDR3 region: CASSERFRVGTDTQYF. CDR3 coding DNA: TGTGCCAGCAGTGAAAGGTTTCGGGTGGGCACAGATACGCAGTATTTT.

V usage is TRBV7-9 and J usage is TRBJ1-2; D is uncertain. The V gene lost 1 base and the J gene lost 0 bases, with 12 bases spanning the gap. CDR3 length: 16 residues. The germline gives CDR1 SEHNR, CDR2 FQNEAQ (reference sequence). The DNA for the CDR3 is TGTGCCAGCAGCTTAGGTGGAGGTTACACTAACTATGGCTACACCTTC. It specifies CASSLGGGYTNYGYTF.

The chain is built from TRBV7-9 and TRBJ2-4, with 8 bases matching TRBD1. This CDR3 comprises 14 residues. Germline CDR1 SEHNR, CDR2 FQNEAQ (reference sequence). V lost 4 bases and J lost 6; bases outside the gene matches: 5. DNA for the CDR3: TGTGCCAGCAGCTCACAGGGGGACGGAAACATTCAGTACTTC. Residues: CASSSQGDGNIQYF.

The chain carries TRBV10-3 and TRBJ2-4; perhaps TRBD1 as D (5 bases). Trimming cost V 0 bases and J 3 bases, with 9 bases left between them. Germline-derived CDR1 and CDR2 are ENHRY and SYGVKD. CDR3 length equals 15 residues. In DNA, the CDR3 is TGTGCCATCAGTGAGTCACAGGACCTCAAAAACATTCAGTACTTC. It codes for CAISESQDLKNIQYF.

The rearrangement uses TRBV6-5 and TRBJ1-5, with TRBD1 identical over 7 bases. The CDR3 runs 13 residues. CDR1 and CDR2 from the germline V gene are MNHEY and SVGAGI. The V gene end was trimmed by 9 bases and the J gene end by 7 bases; junction bases not matched to a gene: 9. CDR3 loop: CARGTAPWQPQHF. CDR3 coding DNA: TGTGCCAGAGGGACAGCTCCCTGGCAGCCCCAGCATTTT.

V is TRBV13 and J is TRBJ1-6, with no clear D. CDR3 length equals 15 residues. The V end lost 0 bases, the J end lost 6 bases, and 9 bases lay between the germline ends. Germline CDR1 PRHDT, CDR2 FYEKMQ (reference sequence). CDR3 nucleotide sequence: TGTGCCAGCAGCTTAGGCCTCCAGGCTAATTCACCCCTCCACTTT. It translates to CASSLGLQANSPLHF. Full variable domain (remainder filled in from reference TRBV13 and TRBJ1-6): AAGVIQSPRHLIKEKRETATLKCYPIPRHDTVYWYQQGPGQDPQFLISFYEKMQSDKGSIPDRFSAQQFSDYHSELNMSSLELGDSALYFCASSLGLQANSPLHFGNGTRLTVT.